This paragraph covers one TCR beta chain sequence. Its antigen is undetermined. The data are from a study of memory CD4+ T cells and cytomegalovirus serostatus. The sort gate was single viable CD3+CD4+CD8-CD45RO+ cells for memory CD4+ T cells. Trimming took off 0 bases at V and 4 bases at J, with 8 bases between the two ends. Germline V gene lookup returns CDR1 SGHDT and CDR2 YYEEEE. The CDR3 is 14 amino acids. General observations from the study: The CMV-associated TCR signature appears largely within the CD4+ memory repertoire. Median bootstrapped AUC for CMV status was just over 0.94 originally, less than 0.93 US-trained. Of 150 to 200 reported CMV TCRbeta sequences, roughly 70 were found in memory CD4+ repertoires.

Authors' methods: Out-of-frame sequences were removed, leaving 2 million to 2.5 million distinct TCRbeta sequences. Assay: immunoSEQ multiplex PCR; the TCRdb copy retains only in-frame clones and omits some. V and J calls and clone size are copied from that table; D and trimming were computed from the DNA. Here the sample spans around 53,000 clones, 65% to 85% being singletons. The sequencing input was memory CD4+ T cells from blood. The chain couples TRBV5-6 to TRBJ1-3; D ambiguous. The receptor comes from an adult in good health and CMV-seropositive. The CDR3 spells CASSLGDWGNTIYF. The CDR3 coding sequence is TGTGCCAGCAGCTTGGGTGATTGGGGAAACACCATATATTTT.